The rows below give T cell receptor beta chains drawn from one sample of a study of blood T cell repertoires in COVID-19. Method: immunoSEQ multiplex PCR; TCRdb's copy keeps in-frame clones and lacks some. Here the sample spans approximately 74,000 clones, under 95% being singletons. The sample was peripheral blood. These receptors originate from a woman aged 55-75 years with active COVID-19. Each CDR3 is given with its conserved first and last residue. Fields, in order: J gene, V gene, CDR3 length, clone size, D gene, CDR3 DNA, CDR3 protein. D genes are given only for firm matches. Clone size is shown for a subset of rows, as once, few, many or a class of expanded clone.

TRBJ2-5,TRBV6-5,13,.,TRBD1,TGTGCCAGCAGTTACAGGGGGCCCGGGACCCAGTACTTC,CASSYRGPGTQYF
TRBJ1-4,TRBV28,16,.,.,TGTGCCAGCAGTTCCCCTAGGACAGCAACTAATGAAAAACTGTTTTTT,CASSSPRTATNEKLFF
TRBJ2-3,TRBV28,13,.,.,TGTGCCAGCAGTCCTCCCTCCACAGATACGCAGTATTTT,CASSPPSTDTQYF
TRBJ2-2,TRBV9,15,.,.,TGTGCCAGCAGCGTAGGGGCAGCGAACACCGGGGAGCTGTTTTTT,CASSVGAANTGELFF
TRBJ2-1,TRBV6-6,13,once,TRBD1,TGTGCCAGCAGTTACTTGAACAGGGGGCTTAAGTTCTTC,CASSYLNRGLKFF
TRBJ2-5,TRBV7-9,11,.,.,TGTGCCAGCAGCGCCGGAGAGACCCAGTACTTC,CASSAGETQYF
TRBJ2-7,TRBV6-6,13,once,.,TGTGCCAGCAGTTACGAAAGGACACCCCGCAAGAGCTTC,CASSYERTPRKSF
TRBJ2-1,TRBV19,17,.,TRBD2,TGTGCCAGTAGTCCCAGACTAGCGGGAGTATCCTACAATGAGCAGTTCTTC,CASSPRLAGVSYNEQFF
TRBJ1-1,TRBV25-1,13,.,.,TGTGCCAGCACCGTTGGGGGCGGAACTGAAGCTTTCTTT,CASTVGGGTEAFF
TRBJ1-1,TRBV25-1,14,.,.,TGTGCCAGCAGTGAATCCCGTAGTTACACTGAAGCTTTCTTT,CASSESRSYTEAFF
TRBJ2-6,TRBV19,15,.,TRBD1,TGTGCCAGTAGTACAGACAGGGCTGGGGCCAACGTCCTGACTTTC,CASSTDRAGANVLTF
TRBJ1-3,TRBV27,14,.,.,TGTGCCAGCAGTGACAGCTACTCTGGAAACACCATATATTTT,CASSDSYSGNTIYF
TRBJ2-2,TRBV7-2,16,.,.,TGTGCCAGCAGCTTAGTGCCGGGACTCAACACCGGGGAGCTGTTTTTT,CASSLVPGLNTGELFF
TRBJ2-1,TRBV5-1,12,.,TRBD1,TGCGCCAGCAGGCAGGACAGGTTATTTCCGTTCTTC,CASRQDRLFPFF
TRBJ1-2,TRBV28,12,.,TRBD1,TGTGCCGGCGGGACAGGGGGGTATGGCTACACCTTC,CAGGTGGYGYTF
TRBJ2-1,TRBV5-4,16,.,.,TGTGCCAGCAGCTCAAACAGGGAAGGATGGTACAATGAGCAGTTCTTC,CASSSNREGWYNEQFF
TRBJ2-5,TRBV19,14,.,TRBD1,TGTGCCAGTAGTCCCGGGACAGGGAAAGAGACCCAGTACTTC,CASSPGTGKETQYF
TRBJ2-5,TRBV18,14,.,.,TGTGCCAGCCGGAGGAGGGATTTGCTGGAGACCCAGTACTTC,CASRRRDLLETQYF
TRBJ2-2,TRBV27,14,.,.,TGTGCCAGCAGTTTCTGGAGGAACACCGGGGAGCTGTTTTTT,CASSFWRNTGELFF
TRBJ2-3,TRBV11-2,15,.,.,TGTGCCAGCAGCTCACGGGACTTAAACACAGATACGCAGTATTTT,CASSSRDLNTDTQYF
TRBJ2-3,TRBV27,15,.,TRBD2,TGTGCCAGCAGTTTATTAGCGGGAGGACCAGATACGCAGTATTTT,CASSLLAGGPDTQYF
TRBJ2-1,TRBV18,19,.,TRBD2,TGTGCCAGCTCATCAAGGACTAGCGGGAGAAGGCGCTCCTACAATGAGCAGTTCTTC,CASSSRTSGRRRSYNEQFF
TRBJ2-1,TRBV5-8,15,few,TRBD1,TGTGCCAGCACGAACAGGGGGCGTGGGTTCAATGAGCAGTTCTTC,CASTNRGRGFNEQFF
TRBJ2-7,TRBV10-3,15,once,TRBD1,TGTGCCATCAGTGAGCCAGGACAGGGGGCTAGAGGGCAGTACTTC,CAISEPGQGARGQYF
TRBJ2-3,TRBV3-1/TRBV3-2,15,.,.,TGTGCCAGCAGCCAAACCCCGTCCCCAGCGGATACGCAGTATTTT,CASSQTPSPADTQYF
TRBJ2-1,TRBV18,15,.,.,TGTGCCAGCTCACCATCACCGGCCCCGGGAGATGAGCAGTTCTTC,CASSPSPAPGDEQFF
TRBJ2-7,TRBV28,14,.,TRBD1,TGTGCCAGCAGTTTACCGGGACAGGGGACCGAGCAGTACTTC,CASSLPGQGTEQYF
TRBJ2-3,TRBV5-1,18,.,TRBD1,TGCGCCAGCAGCGTAGGACAGGGTCGACAAAGACCCACAGATACGCAGTATTTT,CASSVGQGRQRPTDTQYF
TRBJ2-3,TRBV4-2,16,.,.,TGTGCCAGCAGCCAAGATCTAATGACTAGCACAGATACGCAGTATTTT,CASSQDLMTSTDTQYF